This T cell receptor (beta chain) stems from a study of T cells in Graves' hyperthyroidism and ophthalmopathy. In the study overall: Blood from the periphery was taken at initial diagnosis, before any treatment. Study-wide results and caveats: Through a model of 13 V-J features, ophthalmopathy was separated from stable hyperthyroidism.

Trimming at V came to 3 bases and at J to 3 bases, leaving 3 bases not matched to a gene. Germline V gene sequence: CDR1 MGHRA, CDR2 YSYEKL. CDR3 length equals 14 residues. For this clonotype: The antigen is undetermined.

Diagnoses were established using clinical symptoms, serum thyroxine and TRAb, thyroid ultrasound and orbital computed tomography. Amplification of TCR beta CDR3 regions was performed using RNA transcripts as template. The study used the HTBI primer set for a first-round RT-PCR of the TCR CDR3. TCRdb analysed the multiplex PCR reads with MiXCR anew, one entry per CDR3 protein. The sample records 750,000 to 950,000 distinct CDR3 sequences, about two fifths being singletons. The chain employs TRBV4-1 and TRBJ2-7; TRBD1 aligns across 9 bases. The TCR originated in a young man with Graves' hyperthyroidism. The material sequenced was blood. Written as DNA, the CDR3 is TGCGCCAGCAGCCAGCTGGACAGGGGCTACGAGCAGTACTTC. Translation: CASSQLDRGYEQYF.